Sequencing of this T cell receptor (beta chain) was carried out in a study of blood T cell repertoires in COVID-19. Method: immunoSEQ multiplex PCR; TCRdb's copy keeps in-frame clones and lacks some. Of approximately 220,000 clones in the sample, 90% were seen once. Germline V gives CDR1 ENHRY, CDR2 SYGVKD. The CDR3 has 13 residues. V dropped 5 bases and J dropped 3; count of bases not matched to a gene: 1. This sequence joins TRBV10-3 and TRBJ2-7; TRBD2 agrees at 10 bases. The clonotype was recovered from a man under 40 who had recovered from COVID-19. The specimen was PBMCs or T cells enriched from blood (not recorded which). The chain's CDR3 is CAISTSGDYEQYF. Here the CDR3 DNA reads TGTGCCATCAGTACTAGCGGGGACTACGAGCAGTACTTC.